The following is a T cell receptor beta chain sequence with its context. PCR involved 60 Vbeta and 13 Jbeta primers. TCRdb keeps only in-frame clones here, not all; method: immunoSEQ multiplex PCR. The sample has more than 150,000 clones, 65% to 90% seen once. This CDR3 is 14 amino acids long. In germline, CDR1 is SGHRS, CDR2 YFSETQ. Trimming took 2 bases from V and 7 from J; bases not matched to a gene: 6. The source of the sample is a study of cytomegalovirus exposure and HLA in healthy donors. The chain has TRBV5-1 and TRBJ2-1; 7 positions agree with TRBD2. The sequenced material came from PBMCs. This TCR was recovered from a girl aged 2 to 9 in good health and CMV-seropositive. The CDR3 spells CASSFLGEGNEQFF. Here the CDR3 DNA reads TGCGCCAGCAGCTTCTTGGGGGAGGGGAATGAGCAGTTCTTC.